The rows below give T cell receptor beta chains drawn from one sample of a study of cytomegalovirus exposure and HLA in healthy donors. Assay: immunoSEQ multiplex PCR; the TCRdb copy retains only in-frame clones and omits some. Counted here are about 94,000 clones, around two thirds occurring once; the ten biggest clones make up 3.5% to 4.5%. Sequenced: PBMCs. These receptor sequences come from a man aged 30 to 39 in good health and CMV-seronegative. Both conserved end residues are part of each CDR3. Each record gives: D gene, clone size, V gene, J gene, CDR3 DNA, CDR3 protein. A D gene is named only where the DNA matches it firmly. Where a row states a size, it is once, few, many or the class of an expanded clone; other rows omit it.

D: TRBD1
size: NA
V: TRBV19
J: TRBJ1-5
DNA: TGTGCCAGTAGTATGTCAGGGGGGTTCCCCAATCAGCCCCAGCATTTT
CDR3: CASSMSGGFPNQPQHF

D: TRBD1
size: few
V: TRBV19
J: TRBJ1-2
DNA: TGTGCCAGTACCCCTTCTGGGCAGGGGGTATATGGCTACACCTTC
CDR3: CASTPSGQGVYGYTF

D: NA
size: few
V: TRBV19
J: TRBJ2-2
DNA: TGTGCCAGTAGTATATTAGGGGGCACCGGGGAGCTGTTTTTT
CDR3: CASSILGGTGELFF

D: NA
size: NA
V: TRBV7-8
J: TRBJ1-4
DNA: TGTGCCAGCAGCCACCACATGGAAAAACTGTTTTTT
CDR3: CASSHHMEKLFF

D: NA
size: NA
V: TRBV14
J: TRBJ2-3
DNA: TGTGCCAGCAGCCCCCTAGGAGGGGCTAGCACAGATACGCAGTATTTT
CDR3: CASSPLGGASTDTQYF

D: NA
size: NA
V: TRBV19
J: TRBJ1-5
DNA: TGTGCCAGTAGTACCGGCCGGGGGAATCAGCCCCAGCATTTT
CDR3: CASSTGRGNQPQHF

D: NA
size: NA
V: TRBV27
J: TRBJ1-1
DNA: TGTGCCAGCAGGCAGGGAGGGACTGAAGCTTTCTTT
CDR3: CASRQGGTEAFF

D: NA
size: NA
V: TRBV7-9
J: TRBJ2-7
DNA: TGTGCCAGCAGCTTATTGCGGGACTCCTACGAGCAGTACTTC
CDR3: CASSLLRDSYEQYF

D: TRBD2
size: NA
V: TRBV5-8
J: TRBJ2-3
DNA: TGTGCCAGCAGCAGACCGCCCGGGACTACGTCAGATACGCAGTATTTT
CDR3: CASSRPPGTTSDTQYF

D: TRBD2
size: NA
V: TRBV10-3
J: TRBJ2-1
DNA: TGTGCCATCAGTGCGGGGGGGTCCTACAATGAGCAGTTCTTC
CDR3: CAISAGGSYNEQFF

D: TRBD2
size: NA
V: TRBV10-3
J: TRBJ2-7
DNA: TGTGCCATCAGTGATGTCGGGACTAGCGGGAGGAGCTCCTACGAGCAGTACTTC
CDR3: CAISDVGTSGRSSYEQYF

D: TRBD2
size: NA
V: TRBV7-3
J: TRBJ2-1
DNA: TGTGCCAGCAGCTTATCTGGCGGGGGGGCCCTTGAGCAGTTCTTC
CDR3: CASSLSGGGALEQFF

D: NA
size: NA
V: TRBV6-1
J: TRBJ1-2
DNA: TGTGCCAGCAGCCGGGATAACTATGGCTACACCTTC
CDR3: CASSRDNYGYTF

D: NA
size: few
V: TRBV21-1
J: TRBJ2-4
DNA: TGTGCCGGGCCGGGACAGGGTATAGCCAAAAACATTCAGTACTTC
CDR3: CAGPGQGIAKNIQYF

D: NA
size: NA
V: TRBV7-3
J: TRBJ1-2
DNA: TGTGCCAGCAGCCACGATGGCGGCATCGGTGGCTACACCTTC
CDR3: CASSHDGGIGGYTF

D: TRBD2
size: NA
V: TRBV9
J: TRBJ2-7
DNA: TGTGCCAGCAGCGCCGCCCCGCTAGCGGGGACCTACGAGCAGTACTTC
CDR3: CASSAAPLAGTYEQYF

D: TRBD2
size: NA
V: TRBV12-5
J: TRBJ2-2
DNA: TGTGCTAGTGGTTTGGGATCCGGGACTAGCGGGGAAACCGGGGAGCTGTTTTTT
CDR3: CASGLGSGTSGETGELFF

D: TRBD2
size: once
V: TRBV28
J: TRBJ2-2
DNA: TGTGCCAGCACGGGGCTAGCGGGAGGCCCCGGGGAGCTGTTTTTT
CDR3: CASTGLAGGPGELFF

D: TRBD1
size: NA
V: TRBV6-5
J: TRBJ2-7
DNA: TGTGCCAGCAGTTACCAACAGGGGGTCTCCTACGAGCAGTACTTC
CDR3: CASSYQQGVSYEQYF

D: NA
size: NA
V: TRBV15
J: TRBJ2-1
DNA: TGTGCCACCAACCCCGGGGGCGGGGGCATCGCCTACAATGAGCAGTTCTTC
CDR3: CATNPGGGGIAYNEQFF

D: NA
size: NA
V: TRBV5-4
J: TRBJ2-3
DNA: TGTGCCAGCACCCCACTGACCCACCGACAGCGCTCAGGGGATACGCAGTATTTT
CDR3: CASTPLTHRQRSGDTQYF

D: TRBD2
size: NA
V: TRBV5-4
J: TRBJ2-1
DNA: TGTGCCAGCAGCGGCATCGCTGGGAGGGCCTCCTACAATGAGCAGTTCTTC
CDR3: CASSGIAGRASYNEQFF

D: NA
size: NA
V: TRBV18
J: TRBJ2-7
DNA: TGTGCCAGCTCACCAAACAGGGGACTTAACGAGCAGTACTTC
CDR3: CASSPNRGLNEQYF

D: NA
size: few
V: TRBV10-3
J: TRBJ1-4
DNA: TGTGCCATCAGTGATCGGGTTAATGCAACTAATGAAAAACTGTTTTTT
CDR3: CAISDRVNATNEKLFF